The clone carrying this T cell receptor beta chain occurred many times. Its antigen is not known. TCR beta CDR3 region amplification was performed from RNA transcripts. First-round RT-PCR targeting the TCR CDR3 was performed with the HTBI primer set. Using its own MiXCR run on the multiplex PCR reads, TCRdb lists one record per CDR3 protein. Found here are roughly 700,000 distinct CDR3 sequences, roughly 17% of them singletons; the top ten hold about 14%. Trimming took off 6 bases at V and 6 bases at J, with 11 bases between the two ends. Germline loops: CDR1 SNHLY, CDR2 FYNNEI. The CDR3 length is 12 residues. These data come from a study of T cells in Graves' hyperthyroidism and ophthalmopathy. Study-level background: Peripheral blood samples were taken at initial diagnosis, prior to any treatment. Notes on the study in general: Stable hyperthyroidism was separated from ophthalmopathy by a model based on 13 V-J features.

Newly diagnosed hyperthyroidism patients aged 18 to 65 years had disease lasting under 2 months. PBMCs stemmed from less than 13 ml fresh peripheral blood. This sequence was found in a man aged 45-65 years with Graves' hyperthyroidism. The V and J genes are TRBV2 and TRBJ1-2; the D is unclear. The material sequenced was blood. The CDR3 spells CASRIGEDGYTF. The CDR3, as DNA: TGTGCCAGCAGGATCGGGGAGGATGGCTACACCTTC.